This paragraph covers one T cell receptor beta chain sequence. This clonotype was counted many times. The target of this receptor is not known. There are no base qualities to consult, and no much larger clone falls within one base. This specimen belongs to a study of regulatory T cells in long-lasting Graves disease (dated by TCRdb to about 2021). Regarding the complete study: Patients with newly diagnosed Graves' disease had been on antithyroid drugs for under 3 months. Patients with persistent Graves' disease were compared with patients with newly diagnosed Graves' disease using TCR sequencing and RNA sequencing of peripheral blood. The study took place in China and was registered as a clinical trial. TCR sequencing covered 13 persistent and 20 or so newly diagnosed Graves' disease patients, 33 samples in total.

Overall results and qualifications from the work: As a limitation, the authors acknowledged that the small sample size may reduce accuracy. Patients with persistent disease shared more public clonotypes (around 3,000) than newly diagnosed patients did (roughly 970). The study examined only peripheral blood because the primary lesion, thyroid tissue, could not be accessed. Only the TCR beta chain was sequenced and analyzed. Compared with newly diagnosed patients, patients with persistent Graves' disease had lower TCR Shannon entropy and fewer highly expanded clones, which suggests clonal expansion. TRBV28, TRBJ1-2 and TRBJ2-5 were preferentially used in persistent disease, while TRBV20-1 and TRBJ2-1 were favored in newly diagnosed disease.

Library method: multiplex PCR. For sequencing, an Illumina HiSeq 4000 was employed. CDR3 regions were amplified by Arm-PCR with iRepertoire HTBI primers to construct TCR beta libraries. Before sequencing, the PCR products went through gel purification. The study's own analysis went as follows. Gene usage analysis of CDR3 amino acid clonotypes relied on the roughly 58 TRBV and 13 to 15 TRBJ segments identified across samples. COPE and FqMerger were used to merge filtered high-quality paired reads into contigs. BLAST was used to align contigs to IMGT TRBV, TRBD and TRBJ reference genes, and CDR3 was defined according to IMGT. Any clonotype with a frequency above 0.1% was counted as a highly expanded clone. Repertoire diversity was measured by Shannon entropy, and V-J evenness by the Gini coefficient. A clonotype found in more than one individual was treated as public. Using fastp trimming at Q25 and MiXCR clonotype assembly, TCRdb reanalyzed the public sequencing data and kept in-frame beta chains. Rows are combined by CDR3 protein, so each entry shows the most common genes and DNA. TCRdb's processing, not the study's, gives the V and J calls here. Here the sample has approximately 360,000 distinct CDR3 sequences; 12% occur a single time. The top ten constitute under 20% of the sample.

The meaning of the sample's time point label: newly diagnosed GD, antithyroid drugs for less than 3 months. RNA was extracted from PBMCs in TRIzol for both TCR sequencing and RNA sequencing. The diagnosis of Graves' disease followed American Thyroid Association guidelines. Patients for the study were recruited at an endocrinology department in Xi'an, China. Each patient gave about 10 milliliters of peripheral blood, collected in an EDTA anticoagulant tube. Ficoll Paque Plus density gradient separation was used to isolate PBMCs, and no further T cell sorting was performed. RNA quality was checked with an Agilent 2100 Bioanalyzer and agarose gel, and concentration with a NanoDrop 2000. CDR1 and CDR2 are read off the germline V gene as MNHNS and SASEGT. Relative to germline, V is missing 11 bases and J is missing 2 bases, with 9 bases of the junction outside any gene match. The cysteine opens and the phenylalanine closes a CDR3 of 15 amino acids. CDR3 DNA is the only sequence kept; it has 45 bases, read in frame from the first base.

This sample was also put to use in a study of T cells in Graves' hyperthyroidism and ophthalmopathy. From that second study: Stable Graves' hyperthyroidism was defined as the absence of progression to ophthalmopathy over 18 months of follow-up. The hyperthyroidism patients were between 18 and 65 years old and newly diagnosed, with a disease duration of less than 2 months. Exclusion was applied to patients with uncontrolled infections, other autoimmune diseases, pregnancy or lactation. Diagnoses relied on clinical symptoms, serum thyroxine and TRAb, thyroid ultrasound and orbital computed tomography. For the first round of RT-PCR on the TCR CDR3, the HTBI primer set was used together with the Qiagen OneStep RT-PCR kit. Most expanded thyroid clonotypes (frequency above 0.001) were also detected in blood, suggesting blood repertoires may reflect thyroid immune responses. A 13 V-J signature model separated ophthalmopathy from stable hyperthyroidism, with roughly 88% sensitivity and about 81% specificity in cross-validation and 80%/75% in testing. In validation, the model predicted progression to ophthalmopathy with over 65% sensitivity and roughly 75% specificity, a median of around 6.6 months before onset. To identify TCR V-J signatures that set the groups apart, the researchers used a discovery cohort of 100 patients, made up of some 41 with Graves' ophthalmopathy and 55 to 65 with stable Graves' hyperthyroidism. An independent validation cohort of under 20 hyperthyroidism patients and approximately 17 patients who later progressed to ophthalmopathy tested prospective prediction of ophthalmopathy. For training and testing, the roughly 100 patients in the discovery cohort were randomly divided in a 7:3 ratio. Thyroid tissue and blood T-cell repertoires from six Graves' hyperthyroidism patients were also compared in the study. After sampling, hyperthyroidism patients received methimazole starting at 30 mg daily, and ophthalmopathy patients received high-dose intravenous methylprednisolone. Libraries were constructed in a second round of multiplex PCR, after which size selection and purification were carried out. The libraries were sequenced on an Illumina HiSeq2000 using paired-end 100 bp reads. SOAPnuke was used to process the raw data, removing reads that contained adapters or uncalled bases, had a mean Phred below 15, or lacked an exact match to the constant primer or identifier. COPE v1.2.5 was used to merge the high-quality paired reads, and each unique nucleotide sequence was defined as a clonotype. MiTCR v1.1 was used to align the clonotypes against IMGT TRBV, TRBD and TRBJ reference segments. The analysis was restricted to V-J combinations with a frequency above 0.0001, which together covered about 99% of the repertoires. The TCS score was defined as the ratio of F50 (clonal expansion) to E x V (chaos), calculated using BLOSUM62-based TCRdist between CDR3 peptides within each V-J. Welch's t-statistics and random forest reduced around 520 V-J features to roughly 13, which were used in a naive Bayes classifier (R e1071). No statistical method was used to fix the sample size in advance, and group allocation was not hidden from the investigators. According to the paper, TCR Vbeta CDR3 sequencing was carried out on some 140 peripheral blood samples, which came from 40 to 45 ophthalmopathy, around 74 hyperthyroidism and roughly 17 progressor patients.

The sequencing here drew on peripheral blood mononuclear cells (PBMCs), taken at new diagnosis, from a patient treated with antithyroid drugs. The rearrangement combines TRBV6-1 with TRBJ2-2, with TRBD1 matching 9 junction bases. The receptor comes from a woman aged 18-29 years with Graves disease. Donor details come from another sample of the same person, matched by shared clones. The nucleotide sequence reads as follows: TGTGCCGGCAAACCGGGACAGGGTAACACCGGGGAGCTGTTTTTT. The translation is CAGKPGQGNTGELFF.